This is a list of T cell receptor beta chains from one sample in a study of Ad26.COV2.S vaccination and SARS-CoV-2 variants. Here immunoSEQ multiplex PCR was the method, and the copy in TCRdb shows in-frame clones only, minus some. The sample has roughly 700,000 clones; about 89% are singletons. The sequenced sample was peripheral blood, obtained in a trial of Ad26.COV2.S vaccine versus placebo. All receptors come from a person aged 18-65 years who received the Ad26.COV2.S COVID-19 vaccine or a placebo. Each CDR3 is given with its conserved first and last residue. D genes are given only for firm matches. A row's size may be missing; if present it is once, few, many or a size class.

J gene	V gene	D gene	clone size	CDR3 protein	CDR3 DNA
TRBJ2-1	TRBV18	NA	once	CASLSSANEQFF	TGTGCCAGCTTGAGTAGCGCGAATGAGCAGTTCTTC
TRBJ2-5	TRBV6-5	NA	NA	CASSTTETQYF	TGTGCCAGCAGTACAACGGAGACCCAGTACTTC
TRBJ1-3	TRBV9	TRBD1	NA	CASSFGTAGNTIYF	TGTGCCAGCAGCTTCGGGACAGCTGGAAACACCATATATTTT
TRBJ1-3	TRBV6-6	NA	few	CASSYILSGNTIYF	TGTGCCAGCAGTTACATCCTATCGGGAAACACCATATATTTT
TRBJ2-7	TRBV27	TRBD1	once	CASRSEGTAPLGEQYF	TGTGCCAGCAGGTCCGAGGGGACAGCACCTCTTGGCGAGCAGTACTTC
TRBJ2-1	TRBV20-1	NA	NA	CRQTRGHEQFF	TGCAGACAAACCAGGGGTCATGAGCAGTTCTTC
TRBJ2-1	TRBV6-2/TRBV6-3	TRBD1	once	CASSTYRGQSSYNEQFF	TGTGCCAGCAGTACCTACAGGGGTCAGAGCTCCTACAATGAGCAGTTCTTC
TRBJ2-2	TRBV5-1	NA	NA	CASSLPQGGTGELFF	TGCGCCAGCAGCTTGCCCCAGGGTGGGACCGGGGAGCTGTTTTTT
TRBJ1-2	TRBV19	NA	NA	CASSTYAGGNYGYTF	TGTGCCAGTAGTACCTATGCGGGGGGCAACTATGGCTACACCTTC
TRBJ2-1	TRBV18	NA	NA	CASSPMEHHYNEQFF	TGTGCCAGCTCACCGATGGAGCACCACTACAATGAGCAGTTCTTC
TRBJ1-2	TRBV2	NA	NA	CASNPLGLDGYTF	TGTGCCAGCAACCCCCTAGGACTGGATGGCTACACCTTC
TRBJ2-2	TRBV7-3	NA	NA	CASSQTGALNTGELFF	TGTGCCAGCAGCCAAACGGGGGCCTTGAACACCGGGGAGCTGTTTTTT
TRBJ1-1	TRBV6-4	TRBD1	NA	CASGPVDRDTEAFF	TGTGCCAGCGGGCCGGTGGACAGGGATACTGAAGCTTTCTTT
TRBJ1-5	TRBV12-5	TRBD1	NA	CASGTTGVQPQHF	TGTGCTAGTGGCACCACAGGGGTTCAGCCCCAGCATTTT
TRBJ2-7	TRBV3-1/TRBV3-2	TRBD2	NA	CASSPSGGRSYEQYF	TGTGCCAGCAGCCCAAGCGGGGGGCGCTCCTACGAGCAGTACTTC
TRBJ1-5	TRBV19	NA	NA	CASSAQGTGNQPQHF	TGTGCCAGTAGTGCCCAGGGGACGGGGAATCAGCCCCAGCATTTT
TRBJ1-4	TRBV19	TRBD1	NA	CASSNNRGTNEKLFF	TGTGCCAGCAGCAATAACAGGGGTACTAATGAAAAACTGTTTTTT
TRBJ1-3	TRBV7-9	TRBD1	NA	CASSLNRQGGNTIYF	TGTGCCAGCAGCCTAAACCGACAGGGTGGAAACACCATATATTTT
TRBJ1-4	TRBV27	TRBD1	NA	CASSTGGATNEKLFF	TGTGCCAGCAGTACAGGGGGAGCAACTAATGAAAAACTGTTTTTT
TRBJ2-7	TRBV11-2	NA	NA	CASSLDVVQGRPYEQYF	TGTGCCAGCAGCTTAGATGTAGTACAGGGGAGGCCCTACGAGCAGTACTTC